These 7 T cell receptor beta chains share one sample of origin, sequenced in a study of cytomegalovirus exposure and HLA in healthy donors. The PCR was carried out with 60 Vbeta primers and 13 Jbeta primers. Profiled with immunoSEQ multiplex PCR; TCRdb holds only in-frame clones, not every one. The table records about 180,000 clones, approximately 84% of them present only once. Source material: PBMCs. The receptors originated from a girl aged 10-17 years in good health and CMV-seropositive.

The chain joins TRBV9 to TRBJ2-5, with 8 positions matching TRBD2. CDR1 and CDR2 from the germline V gene are SGDLS and YYNGEE. With 0 bases clipped from V and 5 bases from J, the junction kept 9 bases outside the gene matches. The CDR3 totals 16 residues. CDR3 coding DNA: TGTGCCAGCAGCGTAGGTGGTAGCGGGGCGGTGGAGACCCAGTACTTC. This codes for CASSVGGSGAVETQYF.

The J gene is TRBJ2-7, the V gene TRBV19; 7 bases fit TRBD2. J lost 0 bases, V lost 5 bases, and 10 bases had no gene match. The CDR3 consists of 16 residues. Germline values: CDR1 LNHDA, CDR2 SQIVND (reference sequence). This chain's CDR3 is CASSARSGGYSYEQYF. Written as DNA, the CDR3 is TGTGCCAGTAGTGCCCGCTCCGGGGGGTACTCCTACGAGCAGTACTTC.

The gene calls are TRBV7-8 and TRBJ2-6; unclear D gene. The germline CDR1 and CDR2 sequences are SGHVS and FQNEAQ. V gave up 8 bases and J gave up 4 bases, with 12 bases separating them. CDR3 length: 14 amino acids. CDR3 DNA: TGTGCCAGCCAGAGACTGAGAGGGGCCAACGTCCTGACTTTC. Translated: CASQRLRGANVLTF.

The V call is TRBV9, the J call TRBJ2-7; 12 nucleotides line up with TRBD1. J was trimmed by 3 bases and V by 4 bases; bases with no gene match: 5. The CDR3 is 15 residues long. CDR1 and CDR2 from the germline V gene are SGDLS and YYNGEE. DNA for the CDR3: TGTGCCAGCAGCATGGGACAGGGGGCGTACTACGAGCAGTACTTC. Translation: CASSMGQGAYYEQYF.

V is TRBV7-3 and J is TRBJ1-2, with D perhaps matching TRBD1 (6 bases). Germline values: CDR1 SGHTA, CDR2 FQGTGA. The CDR3 extends over 15 amino acids. Deletions cut 4 bases from V and 7 bases from J, with 19 bases between. The CDR3 sequence: CASSSDRNAVSGYTF. The CDR3 region has the DNA TGTGCCAGCAGCTCTGACAGGAACGCGGTCAGTGGCTACACCTTC.

J is TRBJ1-5 and V is TRBV6-4; maybe TRBD1 (6 bases). The V gene lost 3 bases and the J gene lost 6 bases, with 12 bases spanning the gap. The CDR3 consists of 14 residues. Germline V gene data show CDR1 as MRHNA and CDR2 as SNTAGT. The CDR3 region is CASSEGAEGQPQHF. For the CDR3, the DNA is TGTGCCAGCAGTGAGGGGGCTGAAGGTCAGCCCCAGCATTTT.

The chain combines TRBV7-2 with TRBJ1-1; 7 nucleotides match TRBD1. CDR3 length: 16 residues. Germline V CDR1 and CDR2: SGHTA, FQGNSA. Germline trimming cut 3 bases from V and 3 bases from J; bases unmatched to any gene: 10. CDR3 protein: CASSFGDRVRHTEAFF. The DNA for the CDR3 is TGTGCCAGCAGCTTCGGGGACAGAGTGAGACACACTGAAGCTTTCTTT.